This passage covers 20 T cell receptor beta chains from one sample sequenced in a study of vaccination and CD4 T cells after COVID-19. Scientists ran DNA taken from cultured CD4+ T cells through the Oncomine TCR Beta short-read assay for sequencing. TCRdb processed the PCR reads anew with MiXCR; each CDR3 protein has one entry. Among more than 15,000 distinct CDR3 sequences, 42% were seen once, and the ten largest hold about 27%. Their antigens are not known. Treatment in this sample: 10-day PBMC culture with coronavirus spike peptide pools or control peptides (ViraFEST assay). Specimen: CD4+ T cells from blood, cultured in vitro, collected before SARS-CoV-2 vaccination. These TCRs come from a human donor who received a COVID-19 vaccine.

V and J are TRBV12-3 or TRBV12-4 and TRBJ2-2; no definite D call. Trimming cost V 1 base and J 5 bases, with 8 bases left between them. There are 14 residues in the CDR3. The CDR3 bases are TGTGCCAGCAGTTTAGGCTGGGGAACCGGGGAGCTGTTTTTT. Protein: CASSLGWGTGELFF.

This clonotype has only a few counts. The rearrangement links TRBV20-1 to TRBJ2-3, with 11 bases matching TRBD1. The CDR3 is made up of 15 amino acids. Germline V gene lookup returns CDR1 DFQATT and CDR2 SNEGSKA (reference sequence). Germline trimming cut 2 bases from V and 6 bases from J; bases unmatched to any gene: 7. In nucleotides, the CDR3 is TGCAGTGCTAGATCTGGGGGACAGGGGGGCGATACGCAGTATTTT. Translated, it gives CSARSGGQGGDTQYF.

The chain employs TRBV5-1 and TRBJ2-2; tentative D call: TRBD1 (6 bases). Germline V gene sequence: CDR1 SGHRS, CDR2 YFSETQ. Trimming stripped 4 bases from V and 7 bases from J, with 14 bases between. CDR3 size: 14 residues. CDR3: CASSPVGGNGELFF. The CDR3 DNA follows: TGCGCCAGCAGCCCGGTAGGGGGAAACGGGGAGCTGTTTTTT.

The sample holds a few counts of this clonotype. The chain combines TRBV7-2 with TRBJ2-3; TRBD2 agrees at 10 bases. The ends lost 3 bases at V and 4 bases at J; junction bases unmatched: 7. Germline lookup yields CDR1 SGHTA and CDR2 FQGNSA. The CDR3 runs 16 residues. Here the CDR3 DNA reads TGTGCCAGCAGCTTTCATAGCGGGGGGCGAGCAGATACGCAGTATTTT. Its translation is CASSFHSGGRADTQYF.

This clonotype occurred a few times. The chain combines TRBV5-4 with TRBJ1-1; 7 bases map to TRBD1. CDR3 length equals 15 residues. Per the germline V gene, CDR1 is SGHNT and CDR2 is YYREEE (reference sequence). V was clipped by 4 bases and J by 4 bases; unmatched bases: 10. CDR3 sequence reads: CASSMKGARSTEAFF. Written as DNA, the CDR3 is TGTGCCAGCAGCATGAAGGGGGCGCGGAGCACTGAAGCTTTCTTT.

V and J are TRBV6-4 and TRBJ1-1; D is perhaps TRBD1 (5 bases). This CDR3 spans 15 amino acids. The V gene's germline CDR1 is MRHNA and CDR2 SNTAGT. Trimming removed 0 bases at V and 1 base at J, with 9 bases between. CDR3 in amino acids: CASSDSAGRNTEAFF. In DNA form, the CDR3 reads TGTGCCAGCAGTGACTCGGCAGGGAGGAACACTGAAGCTTTCTTT.

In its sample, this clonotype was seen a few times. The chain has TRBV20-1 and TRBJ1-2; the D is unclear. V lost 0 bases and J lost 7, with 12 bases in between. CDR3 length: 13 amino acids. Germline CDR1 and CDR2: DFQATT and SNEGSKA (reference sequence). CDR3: CSARDQGRGGYTF. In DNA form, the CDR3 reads TGCAGTGCTAGAGATCAAGGGCGTGGTGGCTACACCTTC.

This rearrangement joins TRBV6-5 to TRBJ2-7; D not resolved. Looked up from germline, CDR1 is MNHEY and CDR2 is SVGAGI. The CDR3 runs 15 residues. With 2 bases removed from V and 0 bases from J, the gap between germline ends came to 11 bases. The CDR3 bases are TGTGCCAGCAGTTACCCCCGGACGGCCTCCTACGAGCAGTACTTC. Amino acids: CASSYPRTASYEQYF.

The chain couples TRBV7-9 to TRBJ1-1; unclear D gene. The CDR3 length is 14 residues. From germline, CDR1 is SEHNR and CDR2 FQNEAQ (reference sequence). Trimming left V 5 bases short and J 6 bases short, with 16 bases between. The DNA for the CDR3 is TGTGCCAGCAGCCCTTCTGGGAGTAGCGCTGAAGCTTTCTTT. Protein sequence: CASSPSGSSAEAFF.

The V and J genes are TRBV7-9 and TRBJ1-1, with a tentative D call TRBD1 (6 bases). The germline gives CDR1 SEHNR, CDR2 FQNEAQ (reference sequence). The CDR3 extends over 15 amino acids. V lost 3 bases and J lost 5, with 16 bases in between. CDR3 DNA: TGTGCCAGCAGCTTTGGGGGCATGGGGAGGACTGAAGCTTTCTTT. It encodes CASSFGGMGRTEAFF.

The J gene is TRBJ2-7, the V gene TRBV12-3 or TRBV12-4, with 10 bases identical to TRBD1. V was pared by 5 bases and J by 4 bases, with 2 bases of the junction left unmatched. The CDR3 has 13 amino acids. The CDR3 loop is CASSPGQGYEQYF. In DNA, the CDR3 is TGTGCCAGCAGTCCGGGACAGGGGTACGAGCAGTACTTC.

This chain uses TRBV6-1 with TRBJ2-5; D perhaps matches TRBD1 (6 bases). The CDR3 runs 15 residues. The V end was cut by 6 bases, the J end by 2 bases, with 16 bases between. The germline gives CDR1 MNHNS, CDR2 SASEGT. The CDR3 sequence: CASSKVMGAQETQYF. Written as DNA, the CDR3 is TGTGCCAGCAGCAAAGTAATGGGGGCGCAAGAGACCCAGTACTTC.

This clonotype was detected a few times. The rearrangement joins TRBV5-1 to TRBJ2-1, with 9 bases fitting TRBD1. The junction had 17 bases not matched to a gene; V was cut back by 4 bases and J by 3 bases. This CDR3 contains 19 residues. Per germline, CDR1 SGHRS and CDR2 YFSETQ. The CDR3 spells CASSGPGQGNKRVYNEQFF. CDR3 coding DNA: TGCGCCAGCAGCGGCCCGGGACAGGGTAATAAACGGGTCTACAATGAGCAGTTCTTC.

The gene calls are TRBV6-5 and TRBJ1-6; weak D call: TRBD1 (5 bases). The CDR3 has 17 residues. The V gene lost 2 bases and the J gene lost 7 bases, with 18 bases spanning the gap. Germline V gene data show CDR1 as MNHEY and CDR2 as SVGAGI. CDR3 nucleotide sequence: TGTGCCAGCAGTTACGGGCAGGGTACAGGAGGGAATTCACCCCTCCACTTT. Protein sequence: CASSYGQGTGGNSPLHF.

CDR3 amino acids: CASSLQGGNTEAFF. DNA for the CDR3: TGTGCCAGTAGCCTACAGGGGGGGAACACTGAAGCTTTCTTT. This chain links TRBV19 with TRBJ1-1, with 8 bases fitting TRBD1. The CDR3 consists of 14 residues. CDR1 and CDR2 (germline): LNHDA, SQIVND (reference sequence). V shed 6 bases, J shed 1 base, and the junction held 4 bases outside the gene matches.

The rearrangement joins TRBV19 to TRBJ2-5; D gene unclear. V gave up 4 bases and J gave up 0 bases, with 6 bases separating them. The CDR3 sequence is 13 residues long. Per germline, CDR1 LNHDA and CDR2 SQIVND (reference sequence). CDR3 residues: CASSNGHQETQYF. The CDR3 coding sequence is TGTGCCAGTAGTAACGGACACCAAGAGACCCAGTACTTC.

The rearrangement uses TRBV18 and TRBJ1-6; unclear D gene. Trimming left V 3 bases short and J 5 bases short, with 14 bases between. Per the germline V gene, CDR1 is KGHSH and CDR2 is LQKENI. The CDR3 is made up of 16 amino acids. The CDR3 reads CASSPREASDNSPLHF. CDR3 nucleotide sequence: TGTGCCAGCTCACCCAGAGAGGCCTCTGATAATTCACCCCTCCACTTT.

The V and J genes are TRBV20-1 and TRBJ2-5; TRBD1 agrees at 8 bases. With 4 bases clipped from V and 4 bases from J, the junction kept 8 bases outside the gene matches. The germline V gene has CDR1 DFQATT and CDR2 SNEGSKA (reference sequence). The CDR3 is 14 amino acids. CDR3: CSATPRTGRETQYF. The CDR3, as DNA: TGCAGTGCTACCCCTCGGACAGGGCGAGAGACCCAGTACTTC.

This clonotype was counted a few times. For the CDR3, the DNA is TGTGCCAGCAGCTTGAGATCAGATAACTATGGCTACACCTTC. It codes for CASSLRSDNYGYTF. The V call is TRBV7-9, the J call TRBJ1-2; D not resolved. Trimming removed 3 bases at V and 1 base at J, with 9 bases between. The CDR3 spans 14 residues. CDR1 and CDR2 (germline): SEHNR, FQNEAQ (reference sequence).

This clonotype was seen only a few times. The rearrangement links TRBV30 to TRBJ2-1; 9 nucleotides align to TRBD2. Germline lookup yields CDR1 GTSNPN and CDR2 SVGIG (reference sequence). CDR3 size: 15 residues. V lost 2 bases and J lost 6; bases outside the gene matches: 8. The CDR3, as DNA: TGTGCCTGGAGTCTAACTAGCGGGTTGGGCAATGAGCAGTTCTTC. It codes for CAWSLTSGLGNEQFF.